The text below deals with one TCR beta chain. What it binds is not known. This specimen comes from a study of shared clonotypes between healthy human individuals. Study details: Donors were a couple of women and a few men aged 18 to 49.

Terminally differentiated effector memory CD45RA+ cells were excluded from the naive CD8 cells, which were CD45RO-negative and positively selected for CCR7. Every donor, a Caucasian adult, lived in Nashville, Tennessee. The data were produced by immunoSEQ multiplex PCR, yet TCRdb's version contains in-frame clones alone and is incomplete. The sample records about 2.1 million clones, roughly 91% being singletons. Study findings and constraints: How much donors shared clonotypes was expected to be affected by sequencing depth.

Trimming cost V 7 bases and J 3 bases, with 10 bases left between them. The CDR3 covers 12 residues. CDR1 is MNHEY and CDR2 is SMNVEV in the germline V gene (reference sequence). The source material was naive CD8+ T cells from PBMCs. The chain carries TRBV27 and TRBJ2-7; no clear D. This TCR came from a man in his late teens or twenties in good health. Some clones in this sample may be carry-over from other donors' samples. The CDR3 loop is CASTALLYEQYF. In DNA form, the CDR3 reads TGTGCCAGCACCGCCCTCCTCTACGAGCAGTACTTC.